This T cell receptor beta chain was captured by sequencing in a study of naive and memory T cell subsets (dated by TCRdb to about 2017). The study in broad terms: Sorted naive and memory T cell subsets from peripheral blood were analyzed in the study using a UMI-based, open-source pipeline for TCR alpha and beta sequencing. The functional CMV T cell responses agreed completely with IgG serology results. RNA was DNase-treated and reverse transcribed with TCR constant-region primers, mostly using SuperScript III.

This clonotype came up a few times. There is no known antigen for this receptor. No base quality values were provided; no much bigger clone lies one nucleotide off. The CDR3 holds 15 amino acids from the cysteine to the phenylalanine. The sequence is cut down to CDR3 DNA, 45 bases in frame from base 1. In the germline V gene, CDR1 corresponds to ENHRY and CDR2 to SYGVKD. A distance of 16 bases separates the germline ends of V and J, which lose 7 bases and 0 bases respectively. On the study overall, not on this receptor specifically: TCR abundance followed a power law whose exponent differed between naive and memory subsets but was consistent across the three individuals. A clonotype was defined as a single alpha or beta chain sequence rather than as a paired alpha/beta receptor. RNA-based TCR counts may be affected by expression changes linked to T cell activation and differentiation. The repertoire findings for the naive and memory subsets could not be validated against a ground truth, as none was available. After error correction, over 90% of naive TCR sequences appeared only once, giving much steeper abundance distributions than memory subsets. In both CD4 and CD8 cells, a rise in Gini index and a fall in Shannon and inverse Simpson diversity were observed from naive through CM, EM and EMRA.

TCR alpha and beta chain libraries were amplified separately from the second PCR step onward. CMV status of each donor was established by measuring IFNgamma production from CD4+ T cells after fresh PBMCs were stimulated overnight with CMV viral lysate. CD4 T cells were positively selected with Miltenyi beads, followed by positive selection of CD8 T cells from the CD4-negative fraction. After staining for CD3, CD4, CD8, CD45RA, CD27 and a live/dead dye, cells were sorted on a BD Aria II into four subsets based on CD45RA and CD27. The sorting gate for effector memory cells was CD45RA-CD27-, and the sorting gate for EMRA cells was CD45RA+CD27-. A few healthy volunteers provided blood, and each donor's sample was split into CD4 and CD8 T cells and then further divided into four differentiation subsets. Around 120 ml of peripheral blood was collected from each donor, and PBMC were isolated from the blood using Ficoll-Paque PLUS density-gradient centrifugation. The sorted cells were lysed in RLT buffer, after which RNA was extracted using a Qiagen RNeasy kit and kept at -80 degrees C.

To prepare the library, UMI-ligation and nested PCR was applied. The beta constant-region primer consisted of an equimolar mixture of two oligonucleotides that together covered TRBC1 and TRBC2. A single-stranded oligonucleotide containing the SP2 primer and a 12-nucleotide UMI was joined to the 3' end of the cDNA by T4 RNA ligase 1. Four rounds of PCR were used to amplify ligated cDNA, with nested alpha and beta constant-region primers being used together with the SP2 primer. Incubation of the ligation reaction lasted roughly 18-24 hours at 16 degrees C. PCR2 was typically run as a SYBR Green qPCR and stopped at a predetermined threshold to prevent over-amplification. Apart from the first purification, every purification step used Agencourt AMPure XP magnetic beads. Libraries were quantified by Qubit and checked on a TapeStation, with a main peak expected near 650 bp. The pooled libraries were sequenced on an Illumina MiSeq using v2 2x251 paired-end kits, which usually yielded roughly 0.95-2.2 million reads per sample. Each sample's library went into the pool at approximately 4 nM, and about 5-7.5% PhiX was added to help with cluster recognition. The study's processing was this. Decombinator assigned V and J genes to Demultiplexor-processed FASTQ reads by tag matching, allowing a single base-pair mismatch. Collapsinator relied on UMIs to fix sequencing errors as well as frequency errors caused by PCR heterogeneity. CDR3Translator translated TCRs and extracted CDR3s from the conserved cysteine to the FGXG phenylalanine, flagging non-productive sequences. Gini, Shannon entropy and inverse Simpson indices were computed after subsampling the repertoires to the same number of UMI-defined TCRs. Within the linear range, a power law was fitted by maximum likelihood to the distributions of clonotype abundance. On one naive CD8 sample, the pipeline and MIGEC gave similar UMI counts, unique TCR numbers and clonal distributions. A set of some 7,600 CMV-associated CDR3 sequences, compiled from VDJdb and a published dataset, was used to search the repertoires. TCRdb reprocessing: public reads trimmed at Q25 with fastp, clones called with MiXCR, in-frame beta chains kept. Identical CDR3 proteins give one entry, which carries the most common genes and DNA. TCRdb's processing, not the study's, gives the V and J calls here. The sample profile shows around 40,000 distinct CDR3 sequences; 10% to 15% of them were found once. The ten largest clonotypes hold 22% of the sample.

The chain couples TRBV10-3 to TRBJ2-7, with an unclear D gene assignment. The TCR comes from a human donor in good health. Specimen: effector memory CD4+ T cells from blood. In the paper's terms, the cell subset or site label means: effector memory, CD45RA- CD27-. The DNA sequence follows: TGTGCCATCACCAATGGGCTTGCGAGCTCCTACGAGCAGTACTTC. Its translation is CAITNGLASSYEQYF.